One T cell receptor (beta chain) is described in this entry. The antigen is undetermined. These data are taken from a study of Ad26.COV2.S vaccination and SARS-CoV-2 variants. Findings and limits, study-wide: The placebo group had lower spike-specific TCR breadth than the vaccine recipients did. Researchers cautioned that TCR breadth and depth analyses may have underestimated total T cell responses. Spike-specific CD8+ and CD4+ T cell responses reportedly showed substantial breadth after vaccination. Vaccinees and placebo recipients showed similar non-spike TCR breadth.

The assay was immunoSEQ multiplex PCR, and TCRdb's table has in-frame clones only and misses some. Of around 100,000 clones in the sample, 80% were seen once. The CDR3 length is 14 residues. V was cut by 6 bases and J by 6 bases, with 16 bases left in between. Germline loops: CDR1 ENHRY, CDR2 SYGVKD. Here the sequenced sample was peripheral blood, taken after recovery from COVID-19. This TCR came from a human donor who had recovered from COVID-19. V is TRBV10-3 and J is TRBJ2-3; D is unclear. The CDR3: CAIRYSDLYDTQYF. In DNA, the CDR3 is TGTGCCATCAGGTACTCCGACTTGTATGATACGCAGTATTTT.